This section outlines one T cell receptor (beta chain) sequence together with its context. The data stem from a study of blood T cell repertoires in COVID-19. The V gene's germline CDR1 is MDHEN and CDR2 SYDVKM. The germline V and J ends were trimmed by 6 bases and 3 bases, with 18 bases remaining between them. The CDR3 is made up of 15 amino acids. The protocol was immunoSEQ multiplex PCR, while the TCRdb copy is restricted to in-frame clones and leaves out a portion. The data hold about 340,000 clones, with around four fifths observed a single time. The sequence derives from a man aged 25-45 years with active or convalescent COVID-19. Specimen: peripheral blood. This chain uses TRBV28 with TRBJ2-7; weak D call: TRBD2 (6 bases). The CDR3 here is CASSLARGGNYEQYF. The CDR3 region has the DNA TGTGCCAGCAGCTTGGCCAGAGGAGGGAACTACGAGCAGTACTTC.